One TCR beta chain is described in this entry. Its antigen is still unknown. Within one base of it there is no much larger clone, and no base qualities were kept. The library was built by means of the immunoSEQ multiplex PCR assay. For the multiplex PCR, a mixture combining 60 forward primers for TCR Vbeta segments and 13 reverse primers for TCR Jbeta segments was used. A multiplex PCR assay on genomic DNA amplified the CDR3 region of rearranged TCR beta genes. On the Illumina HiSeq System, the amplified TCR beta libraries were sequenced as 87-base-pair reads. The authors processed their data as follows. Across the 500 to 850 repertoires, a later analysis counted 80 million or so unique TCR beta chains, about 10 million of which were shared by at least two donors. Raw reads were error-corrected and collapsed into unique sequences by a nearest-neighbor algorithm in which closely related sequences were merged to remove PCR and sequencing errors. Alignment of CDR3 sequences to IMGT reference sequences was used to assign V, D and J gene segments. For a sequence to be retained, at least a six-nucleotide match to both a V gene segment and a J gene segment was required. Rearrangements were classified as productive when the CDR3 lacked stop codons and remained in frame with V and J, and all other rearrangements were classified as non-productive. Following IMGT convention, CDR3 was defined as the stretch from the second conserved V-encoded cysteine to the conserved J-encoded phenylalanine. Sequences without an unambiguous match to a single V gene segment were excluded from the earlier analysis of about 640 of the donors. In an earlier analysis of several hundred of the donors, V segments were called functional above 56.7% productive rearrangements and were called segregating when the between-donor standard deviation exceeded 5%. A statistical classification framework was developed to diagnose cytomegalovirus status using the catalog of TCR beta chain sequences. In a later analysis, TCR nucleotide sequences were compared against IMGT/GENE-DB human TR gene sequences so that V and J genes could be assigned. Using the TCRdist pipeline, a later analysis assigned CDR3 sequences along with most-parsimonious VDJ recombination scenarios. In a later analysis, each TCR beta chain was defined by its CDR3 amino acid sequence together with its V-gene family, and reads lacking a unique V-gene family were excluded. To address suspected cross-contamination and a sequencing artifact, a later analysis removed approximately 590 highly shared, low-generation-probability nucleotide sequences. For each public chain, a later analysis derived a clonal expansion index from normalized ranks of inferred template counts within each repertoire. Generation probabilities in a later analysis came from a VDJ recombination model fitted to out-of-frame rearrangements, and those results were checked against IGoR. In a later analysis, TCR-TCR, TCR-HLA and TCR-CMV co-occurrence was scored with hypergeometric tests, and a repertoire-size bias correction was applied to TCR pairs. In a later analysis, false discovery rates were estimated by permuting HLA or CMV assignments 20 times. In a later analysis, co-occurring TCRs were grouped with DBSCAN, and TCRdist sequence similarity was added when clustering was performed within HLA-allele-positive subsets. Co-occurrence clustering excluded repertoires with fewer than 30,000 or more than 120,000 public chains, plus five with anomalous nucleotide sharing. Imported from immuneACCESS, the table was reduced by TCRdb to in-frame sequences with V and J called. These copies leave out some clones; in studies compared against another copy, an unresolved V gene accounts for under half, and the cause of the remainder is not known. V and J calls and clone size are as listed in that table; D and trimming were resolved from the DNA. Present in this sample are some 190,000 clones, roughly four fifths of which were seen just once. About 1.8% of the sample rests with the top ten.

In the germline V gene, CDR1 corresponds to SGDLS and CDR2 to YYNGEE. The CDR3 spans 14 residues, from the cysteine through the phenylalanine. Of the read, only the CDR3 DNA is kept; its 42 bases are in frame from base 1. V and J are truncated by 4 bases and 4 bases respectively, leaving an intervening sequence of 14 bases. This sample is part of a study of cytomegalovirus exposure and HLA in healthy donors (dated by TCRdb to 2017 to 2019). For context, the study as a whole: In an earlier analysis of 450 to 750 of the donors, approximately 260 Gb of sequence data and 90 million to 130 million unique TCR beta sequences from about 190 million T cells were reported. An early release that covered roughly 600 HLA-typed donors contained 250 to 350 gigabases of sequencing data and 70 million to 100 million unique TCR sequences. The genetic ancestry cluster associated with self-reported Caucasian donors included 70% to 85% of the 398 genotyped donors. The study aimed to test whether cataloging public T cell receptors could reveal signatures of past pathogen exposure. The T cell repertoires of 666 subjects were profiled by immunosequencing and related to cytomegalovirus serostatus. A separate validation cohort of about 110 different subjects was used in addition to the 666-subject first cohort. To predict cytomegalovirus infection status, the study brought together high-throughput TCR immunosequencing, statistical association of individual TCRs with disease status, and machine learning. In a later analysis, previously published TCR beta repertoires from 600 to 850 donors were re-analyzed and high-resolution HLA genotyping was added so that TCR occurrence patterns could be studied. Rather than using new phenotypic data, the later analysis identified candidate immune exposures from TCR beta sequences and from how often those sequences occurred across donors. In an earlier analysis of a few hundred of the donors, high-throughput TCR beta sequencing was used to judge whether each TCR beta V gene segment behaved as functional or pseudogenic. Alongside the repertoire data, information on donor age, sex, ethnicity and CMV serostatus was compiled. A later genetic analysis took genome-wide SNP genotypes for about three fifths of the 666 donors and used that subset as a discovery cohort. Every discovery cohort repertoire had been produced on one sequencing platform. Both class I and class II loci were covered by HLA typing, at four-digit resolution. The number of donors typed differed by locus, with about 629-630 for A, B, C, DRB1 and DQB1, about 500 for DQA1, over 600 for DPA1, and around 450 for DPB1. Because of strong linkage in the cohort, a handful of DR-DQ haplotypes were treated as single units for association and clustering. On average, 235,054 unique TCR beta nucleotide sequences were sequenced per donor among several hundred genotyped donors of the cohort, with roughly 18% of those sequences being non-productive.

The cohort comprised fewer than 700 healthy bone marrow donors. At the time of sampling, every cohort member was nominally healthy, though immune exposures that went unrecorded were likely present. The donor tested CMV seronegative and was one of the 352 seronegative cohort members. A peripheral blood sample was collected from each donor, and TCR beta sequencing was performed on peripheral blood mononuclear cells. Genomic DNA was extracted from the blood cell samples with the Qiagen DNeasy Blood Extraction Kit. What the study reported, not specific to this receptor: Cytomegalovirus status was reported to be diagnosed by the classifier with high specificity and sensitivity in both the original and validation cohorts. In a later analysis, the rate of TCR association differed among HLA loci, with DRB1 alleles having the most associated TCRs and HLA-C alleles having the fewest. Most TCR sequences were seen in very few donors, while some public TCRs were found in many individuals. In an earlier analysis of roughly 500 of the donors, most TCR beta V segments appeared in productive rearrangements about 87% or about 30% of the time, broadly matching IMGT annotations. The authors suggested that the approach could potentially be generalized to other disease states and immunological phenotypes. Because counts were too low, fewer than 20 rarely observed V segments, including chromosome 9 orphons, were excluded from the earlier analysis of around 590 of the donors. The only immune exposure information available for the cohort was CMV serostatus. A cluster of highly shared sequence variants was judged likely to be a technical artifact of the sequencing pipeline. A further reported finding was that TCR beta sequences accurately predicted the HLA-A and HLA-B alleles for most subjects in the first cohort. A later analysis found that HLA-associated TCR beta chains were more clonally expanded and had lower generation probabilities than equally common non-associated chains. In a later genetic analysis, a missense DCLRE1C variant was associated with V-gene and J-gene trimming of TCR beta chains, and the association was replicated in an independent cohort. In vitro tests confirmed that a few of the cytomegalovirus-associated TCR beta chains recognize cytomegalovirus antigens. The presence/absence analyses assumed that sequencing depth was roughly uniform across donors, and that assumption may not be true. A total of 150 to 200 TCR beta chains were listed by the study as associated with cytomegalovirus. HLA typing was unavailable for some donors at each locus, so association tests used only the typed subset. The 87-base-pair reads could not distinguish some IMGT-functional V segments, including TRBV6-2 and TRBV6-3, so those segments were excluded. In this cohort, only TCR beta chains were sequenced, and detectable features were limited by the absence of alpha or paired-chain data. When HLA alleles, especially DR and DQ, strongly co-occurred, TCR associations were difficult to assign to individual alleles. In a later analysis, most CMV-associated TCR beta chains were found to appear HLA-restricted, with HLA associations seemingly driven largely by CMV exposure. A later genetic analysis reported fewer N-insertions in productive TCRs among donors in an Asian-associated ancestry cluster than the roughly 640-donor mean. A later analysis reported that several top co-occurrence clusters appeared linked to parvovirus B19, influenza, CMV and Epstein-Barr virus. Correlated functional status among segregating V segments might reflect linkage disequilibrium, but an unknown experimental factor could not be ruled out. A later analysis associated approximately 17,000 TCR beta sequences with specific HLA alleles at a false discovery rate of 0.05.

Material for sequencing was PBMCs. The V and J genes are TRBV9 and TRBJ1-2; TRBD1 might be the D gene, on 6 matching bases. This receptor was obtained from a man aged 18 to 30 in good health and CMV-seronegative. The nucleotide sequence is TGTGCCAGCAGCCCGTCGGACAGATTCTATGGCTACACCTTC. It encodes CASSPSDRFYGYTF. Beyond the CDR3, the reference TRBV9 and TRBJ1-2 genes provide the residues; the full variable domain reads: DSGVTQTPKHLITATGQRVTLRCSPRSGDLSVYWYQQSLDQGLQFLIQYYNGEERAKGNILERFSAQQFPDLHSELNLSSLELGDSALYFCASSPSDRFYGYTFGSGTRLTVV.